This entry features one TCR beta chain sequence. J was trimmed by 7 bases and V by 6 bases; bases with no gene match: 4. The germline CDR1 and CDR2 sequences are MNHEY and SMNVEV (reference sequence). There are 14 residues in the CDR3. The sample comes from a study of patients and donors after allogeneic stem cell transplantation. In TCRdb, the RT-PCR reads were re-called with MiXCR into one record per CDR3 protein. The sample records about 960,000 distinct CDR3 sequences, more than 15% being singletons. The chain joins TRBV27 to TRBJ1-6, with TRBD1 matching 9 bases. The receptor was derived from a human donor who was either an allogeneic HSCT recipient or a stem cell or donor lymphocyte infusion donor (not recorded which). It is not recorded whose cells these are; they may come from a transplant donor. Specimen: blood, either unsorted or a sorted T cell fraction (not recorded which). The CDR3 DNA follows: TGTGCCAGCAGGATAACAGGGGGCAATTCACCCCTCCACTTT. Amino acids: CASRITGGNSPLHF.